The clone carrying this T cell receptor beta chain was seen more than once but under ten times. As yet, its antigen is unknown. There are 15 residues in the CDR3. The germline gives CDR1 DFQATT, CDR2 SNEGSKA (reference sequence). The trim removed 5 bases at V and 4 bases at J, leaving 9 bases unmatched. The data were obtained in a study of CD8 T cells in ankylosing spondylitis. Points from the study as a whole: A TCR beta motif made of fewer than 10 highly homologous variants seemed typical of ankylosing spondylitis blood. Disease-linked clones reportedly concentrated significantly in matched ankylosing spondylitis synovial fluid. Some motif variants had been reported before (in reactive arthritis synovial fluid and blood). Clones linked to the disease showed a CD8+ phenotype. They occurred at relatively low frequencies in peripheral blood.

As the method for making TCR beta libraries, quantitative 5'-RACE with molecular barcodes was used. TCRdb itself ran the 5' RACE reads through MiXCR, one entry per CDR3 protein. The data show more than 500,000 distinct CDR3 sequences, roughly 5% seen once. The specimen sequenced was blood, either unsorted or a sorted T cell fraction (not recorded which). J is TRBJ2-2 and V is TRBV20-1; TRBD1 agrees at 8 bases. The origin of this receptor is a male donor with ankylosing spondylitis. CDR3 loop: CSAARQGWSTGELFF. The DNA for the CDR3 is TGCAGTGCTGCCAGACAGGGGTGGAGCACCGGGGAGCTGTTTTTT.